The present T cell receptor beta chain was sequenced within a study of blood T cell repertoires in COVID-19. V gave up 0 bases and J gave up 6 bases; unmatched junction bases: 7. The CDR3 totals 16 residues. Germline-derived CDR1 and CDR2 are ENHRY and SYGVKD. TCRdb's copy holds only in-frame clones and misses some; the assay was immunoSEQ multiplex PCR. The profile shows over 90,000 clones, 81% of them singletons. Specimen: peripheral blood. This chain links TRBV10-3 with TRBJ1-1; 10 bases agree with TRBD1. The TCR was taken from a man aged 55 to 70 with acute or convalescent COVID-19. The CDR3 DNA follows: TGTGCCATCAGTGAGTCGAGGGACAGGGGCCTCCCTGAAGCTTTCTTT. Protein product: CAISESRDRGLPEAFF.